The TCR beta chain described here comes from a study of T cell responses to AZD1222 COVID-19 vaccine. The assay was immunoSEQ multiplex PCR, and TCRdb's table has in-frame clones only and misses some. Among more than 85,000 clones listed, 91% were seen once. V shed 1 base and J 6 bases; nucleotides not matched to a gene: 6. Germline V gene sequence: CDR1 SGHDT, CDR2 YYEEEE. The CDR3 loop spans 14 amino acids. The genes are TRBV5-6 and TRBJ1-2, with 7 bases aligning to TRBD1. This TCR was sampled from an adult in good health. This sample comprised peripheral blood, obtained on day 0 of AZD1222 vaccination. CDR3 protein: CASSLPFGTDGYTF. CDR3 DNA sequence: TGTGCCAGCAGCTTGCCGTTCGGGACAGATGGCTACACCTTC. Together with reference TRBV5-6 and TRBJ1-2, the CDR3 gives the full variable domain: DAGVTQSPTHLIKTRGQQVTLRCSPKSGHDTVSWYQQALGQGPQFIFQYYEEEERQRGNFPDRFSGHQFPNYSSELNVNALLLGDSALYLCASSLPFGTDGYTFGSGTRLTVV.